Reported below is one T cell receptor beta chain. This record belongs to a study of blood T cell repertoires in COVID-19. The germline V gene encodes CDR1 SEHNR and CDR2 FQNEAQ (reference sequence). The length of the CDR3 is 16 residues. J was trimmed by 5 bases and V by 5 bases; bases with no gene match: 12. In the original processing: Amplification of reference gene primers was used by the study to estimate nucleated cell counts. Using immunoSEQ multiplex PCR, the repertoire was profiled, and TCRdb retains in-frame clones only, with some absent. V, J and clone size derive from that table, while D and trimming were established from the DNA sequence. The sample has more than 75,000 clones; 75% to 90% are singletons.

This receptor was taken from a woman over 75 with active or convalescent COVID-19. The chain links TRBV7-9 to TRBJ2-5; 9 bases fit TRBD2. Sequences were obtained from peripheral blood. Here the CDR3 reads CASSGRIAGVTETQYF. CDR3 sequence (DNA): TGTGCCAGCAGCGGGAGGATAGCGGGGGTGACGGAGACCCAGTACTTC.